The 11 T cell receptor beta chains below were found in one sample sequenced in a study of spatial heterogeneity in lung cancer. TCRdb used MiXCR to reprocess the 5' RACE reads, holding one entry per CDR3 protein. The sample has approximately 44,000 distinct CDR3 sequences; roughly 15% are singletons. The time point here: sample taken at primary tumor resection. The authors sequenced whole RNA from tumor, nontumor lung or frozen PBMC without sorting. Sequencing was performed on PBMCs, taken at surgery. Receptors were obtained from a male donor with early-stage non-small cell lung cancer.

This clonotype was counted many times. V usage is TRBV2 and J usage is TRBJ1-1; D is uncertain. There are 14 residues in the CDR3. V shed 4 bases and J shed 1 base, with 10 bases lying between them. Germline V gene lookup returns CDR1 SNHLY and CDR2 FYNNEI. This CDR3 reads CASSGVRANTEAFF. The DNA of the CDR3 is TGTGCCAGCAGTGGGGTGAGAGCGAACACTGAAGCTTTCTTT.

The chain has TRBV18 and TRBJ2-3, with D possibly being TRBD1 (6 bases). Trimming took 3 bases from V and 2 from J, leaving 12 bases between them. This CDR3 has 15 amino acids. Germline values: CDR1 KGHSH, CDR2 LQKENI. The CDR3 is CASSPADRITDTQYF. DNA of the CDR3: TGTGCCAGCTCACCTGCGGACAGAATCACAGATACGCAGTATTTT. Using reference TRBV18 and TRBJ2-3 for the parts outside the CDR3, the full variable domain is NAGVMQNPRHLVRRRGQEARLRCSPMKGHSHVYWYRQLPEEGLKFMVYLQKENIIDESGMPKERFSAEFPKEGPSILRIQQVVRGDSAAYFCASSPADRITDTQYFGPGTRLTVL.

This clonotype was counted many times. The CDR3 DNA follows: TGTGCCAGCAGCGTTAAGCGGGAGGGCGAGCAGTACTTC. It codes for CASSVKREGEQYF. The chain combines TRBV9 with TRBJ2-7, with TRBD2 identical over 10 bases. Germline V gene lookup returns CDR1 SGDLS and CDR2 YYNGEE. The CDR3 is made up of 13 amino acids. Germline trimming cut 2 bases from V and 6 bases from J; bases unmatched to any gene: 2.

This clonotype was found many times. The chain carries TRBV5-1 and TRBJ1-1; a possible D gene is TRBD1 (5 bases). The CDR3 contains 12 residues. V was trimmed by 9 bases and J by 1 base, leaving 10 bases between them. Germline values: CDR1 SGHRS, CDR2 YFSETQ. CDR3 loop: CATKDTNTEAFF. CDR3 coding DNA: TGCGCCACCAAGGACACGAACACTGAAGCTTTCTTT.

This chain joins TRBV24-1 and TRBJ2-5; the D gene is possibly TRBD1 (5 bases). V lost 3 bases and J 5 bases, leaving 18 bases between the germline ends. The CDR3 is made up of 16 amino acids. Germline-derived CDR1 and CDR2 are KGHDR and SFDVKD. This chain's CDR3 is CATSDVQGSRTETQYF. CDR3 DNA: TGTGCCACCAGTGATGTCCAGGGCAGCCGCACCGAGACCCAGTACTTC.

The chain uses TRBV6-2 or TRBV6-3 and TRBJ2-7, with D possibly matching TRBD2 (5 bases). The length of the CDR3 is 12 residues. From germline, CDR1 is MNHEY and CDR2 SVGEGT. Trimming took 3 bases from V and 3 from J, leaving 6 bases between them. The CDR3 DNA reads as TGTGCCAGCAGTTATCGGGACTACGAGCAGTACTTC. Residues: CASSYRDYEQYF.

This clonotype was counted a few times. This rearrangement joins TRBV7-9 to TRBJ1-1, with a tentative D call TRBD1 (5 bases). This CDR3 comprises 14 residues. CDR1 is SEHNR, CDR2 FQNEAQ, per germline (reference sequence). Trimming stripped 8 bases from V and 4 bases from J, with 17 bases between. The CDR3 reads CASEWDPKITEAFF. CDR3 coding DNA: TGTGCCAGCGAATGGGACCCAAAGATCACTGAAGCTTTCTTT.

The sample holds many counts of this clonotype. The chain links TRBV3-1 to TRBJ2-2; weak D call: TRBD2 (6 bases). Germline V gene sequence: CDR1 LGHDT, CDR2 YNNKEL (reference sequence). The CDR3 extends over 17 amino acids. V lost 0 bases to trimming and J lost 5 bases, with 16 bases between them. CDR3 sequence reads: CASSQDLARRVTGELFF. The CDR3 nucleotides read TGTGCCAGCAGCCAAGATCTGGCAAGGAGGGTGACCGGGGAGCTGTTTTTT.

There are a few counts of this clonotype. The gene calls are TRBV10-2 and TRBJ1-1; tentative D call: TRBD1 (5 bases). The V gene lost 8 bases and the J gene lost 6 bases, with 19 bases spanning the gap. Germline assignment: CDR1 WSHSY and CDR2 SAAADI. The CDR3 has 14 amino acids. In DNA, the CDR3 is TGCGCCAGCGCGGGGCCGAGGGGCTCCTCTGAAGCTTTCTTT. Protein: CASAGPRGSSEAFF.

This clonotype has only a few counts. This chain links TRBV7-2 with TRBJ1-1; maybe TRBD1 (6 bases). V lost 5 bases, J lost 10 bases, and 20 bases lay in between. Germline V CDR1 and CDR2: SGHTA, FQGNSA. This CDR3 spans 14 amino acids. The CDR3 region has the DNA TGTGCCAGCAGCCGGGGGCGGGGGCTAAGAGTAGCTTTCTTT. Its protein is CASSRGRGLRVAFF.

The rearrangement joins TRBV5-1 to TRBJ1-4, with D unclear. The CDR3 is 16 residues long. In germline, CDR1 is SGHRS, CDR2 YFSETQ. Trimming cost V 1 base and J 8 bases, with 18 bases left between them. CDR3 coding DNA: TGCGCCAGCAGCTTGAGCTCGAGCGGTTTTCTGGAAAAACTGTTTTTT. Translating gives CASSLSSSGFLEKLFF. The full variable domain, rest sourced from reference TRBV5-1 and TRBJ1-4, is KAGVTQTPRYLIKTRGQQVTLSCSPISGHRSVSWYQQTPGQGLQFLFEYFSETQRNKGNFPGRFSGRQFSNSRSEMNVSTLELGDSALYLCASSLSSSGFLEKLFFGSGTQLSVL.